The 23 T cell receptor beta chains in this list originate from one sample, sequenced in a study of cytomegalovirus exposure and HLA in healthy donors. The PCR employed 60 Vbeta primers together with 13 Jbeta primers. TCRdb's copy holds only in-frame clones and misses some; the assay was immunoSEQ multiplex PCR. The sample consists of about 180,000 clones, over 80% of them appearing once. Sequencing was carried out using PBMCs. The receptors derive from a man aged 35 to 55 in good health and CMV-seronegative.

The V call is TRBV5-1, the J call TRBJ2-3; 7 nucleotides line up with TRBD1. The CDR3 totals 15 residues. The germline V gene has CDR1 SGHRS and CDR2 YFSETQ. V lost 4 bases to trimming and J lost 6 bases; unmatched junction nucleotides: 11. The CDR3 nucleotides are TGCGCCAGCAGCGTCGTGAGGGGGCGAGGGGATACGCAGTATTTT. Protein: CASSVVRGRGDTQYF.

This clone was picked up a small number of times. The J gene is TRBJ2-1, the V gene TRBV15, with 11 bases matching TRBD1. The CDR3 is 16 residues long. Germline V lookup: CDR1 LNHNV, CDR2 YYDKDF (reference sequence). Trimming took 1 base from V and 7 from J; bases not matched to a gene: 6. In DNA, the CDR3 is TGTGCCACCAGCAGAGTCTTGGGACAGGGGGTAAATGAGCAGTTCTTC. Amino acid sequence: CATSRVLGQGVNEQFF.

The chain carries TRBV5-1 and TRBJ2-7; TRBD2 matches at 7 bases. Germline CDR1 SGHRS, CDR2 YFSETQ. With 6 bases clipped from V and 6 bases from J, the junction kept 15 bases outside the gene matches. The CDR3 covers 15 residues. For the CDR3, the DNA is TGCGCCAGCACCAACCCCGAGGGGAGGGCCATCGAGCAGTACTTC. Protein product: CASTNPEGRAIEQYF.

The chain carries TRBV7-2 and TRBJ2-5; 7 bases align to TRBD1. CDR1 SGHTA and CDR2 FQGNSA come from the germline V gene. With 5 bases clipped from V and 5 bases from J, the junction kept 11 bases outside the gene matches. This CDR3 region has 15 residues. The CDR3 bases are TGTGCCAGCAGCCGGAGACAGGGTCCAGGGGAGACCCAGTACTTC. The encoded protein is CASSRRQGPGETQYF.

The rearrangement uses TRBV28 and TRBJ2-7, with 9 bases aligning to TRBD1. V trimming: 6 bases; J trimming: 6 bases; junction bases outside the gene matches: 6. This CDR3 is built from 13 residues. Germline CDR1 and CDR2: MDHEN and SYDVKM. CDR3 bases: TGTGCCAGCAGGGGACAGGGAAAGAGCGAGCAGTACTTC. Translated, it gives CASRGQGKSEQYF.

The V call is TRBV7-9, the J call TRBJ2-1, with 7 bases identical to TRBD2. The V and J ends lost 3 bases and 0 bases, in that order; junction bases with no gene match: 5. CDR3 length: 16 amino acids. The germline gives CDR1 SEHNR, CDR2 FQNEAQ (reference sequence). The CDR3 protein is CASSFSSGSSYNEQFF. In DNA, the CDR3 is TGTGCCAGCAGCTTTTCTAGCGGCAGCTCCTACAATGAGCAGTTCTTC.

This chain links TRBV28 with TRBJ1-1; D remains unclear. Germline CDR1 reads MDHEN; CDR2 reads SYDVKM. The CDR3 covers 14 residues. With 8 bases removed from V and 2 bases from J, the gap between germline ends came to 15 bases. As DNA, the CDR3 is TGTGCCAGCCTATCCGGGATTCCAAACACTGAAGCTTTCTTT. It encodes CASLSGIPNTEAFF.

V and J are TRBV7-3 and TRBJ2-1, with 7 bases fitting TRBD1. The ends lost 0 bases at V and 5 bases at J; junction bases unmatched: 10. CDR3 length: 17 amino acids. Germline CDR1 and CDR2: SGHTA and FQGTGA. CDR3 sequence reads: CASSLTGTGDRNNEQFF. The CDR3 region has the DNA TGTGCCAGCAGCTTAACGGGAACAGGGGATCGTAACAATGAGCAGTTCTTC.

This clone occurred once. V usage is TRBV28 and J usage is TRBJ1-2, with TRBD1 identical over 8 bases. V shed 6 bases, J shed 4 bases, and the junction held 7 bases outside the gene matches. This CDR3 comprises 14 residues. The germline gives CDR1 MDHEN, CDR2 SYDVKM. The chain's CDR3 is CASSLRGLAYGYTF. CDR3 coding DNA: TGTGCCAGCAGCCTCAGGGGGCTGGCCTATGGCTACACCTTC.

The rearrangement uses TRBV30 and TRBJ2-3; tentatively, D is TRBD1 (6 bases). Germline loops: CDR1 GTSNPN, CDR2 SVGIG (reference sequence). V lost 6 bases and J 5 bases, leaving 12 bases between the germline ends. The CDR3 is made up of 12 amino acids. As DNA, the CDR3 is TGTGCCTGCTCGAAAGGGGGAGATACGCAGTATTTT. The encoded protein is CACSKGGDTQYF.

This chain connects TRBV7-3 to TRBJ1-5; 8 positions match TRBD1. This CDR3 has 23 amino acids. Losses at the gene ends were 1 base for V and 12 bases for J; bases not matched to a gene: 35. Germline lookup yields CDR1 SGHTA and CDR2 FQGTGA. CDR3 DNA sequence: TGTGCCAGCAGCTTAAAGGTTAGTAGGGACAGGTGCATAGCAATCAGCCACTCCCATCGCCAGCATTTT. Amino acids: CASSLKVSRDRCIAISHSHRQHF.

V usage is TRBV19 and J usage is TRBJ1-2, with D possibly being TRBD1 (6 bases). Trimming cost V 8 bases and J 7 bases, with 17 bases left between them. In germline, CDR1 is LNHDA, CDR2 SQIVND (reference sequence). This CDR3 has 13 amino acids. CDR3 nucleotides: TGTGCCAGTGGCCCCCGCGGGGGCTCTGGCTACACCTTC. Amino acids: CASGPRGGSGYTF.

The V and J genes are TRBV7-9 and TRBJ2-5, with 8 bases matching TRBD1. The CDR3 consists of 15 residues. The V gene's germline CDR1 is SEHNR and CDR2 FQNEAQ (reference sequence). V was clipped by 6 bases and J by 2 bases; unmatched bases: 8. The CDR3 nucleotides read TGTGCCAGCAGTCCCCCCGGGACAGGTCAAGAGACCCAGTACTTC. It translates to CASSPPGTGQETQYF.

With respect to this clone: The germline gene is not matched at one end of the junction; a read error may be the cause. This chain connects TRBV28 to TRBJ1-6; a possible D gene is TRBD1 (5 bases). CDR3 length equals 15 residues. CDR1 and CDR2 (germline): MDHEN, SYDVKM. The CDR3 DNA reads TGTGCCGGCAGCTCCCGGGGGACCTATAATTCACCCCTCCACTTT. Translation: CAGSSRGTYNSPLHF.

The gene calls are TRBV5-5 and TRBJ1-2; TRBD1 agrees at 7 bases. The V and J ends lost 4 bases and 6 bases, in that order; junction bases with no gene match: 15. The CDR3 runs 16 residues. Germline CDR1 is SGHKS and CDR2 is YYEKEE (reference sequence). The CDR3 DNA reads TGTGCCAGCAGCATCAACGTCGGACAAGGACAGGATGGCTACACCTTC. Protein sequence: CASSINVGQGQDGYTF.

Comment on this clone: Mismatch with germline at one junction end may stem from a read error. V is TRBV2 and J is TRBJ2-7; D may be TRBD2 (6 bases). Looked up from germline, CDR1 is SNHLY and CDR2 is FYNNEI. This CDR3 is 15 amino acids long. For the CDR3, the DNA is TGTGCCAGCAAAGGCAATCAGGGAGGCTCCAACGAGCAGTACTTC. This sequence encodes CASKGNQGGSNEQYF.

CDR3 in amino acids: CASSDRDRGREQFF. For the CDR3, the DNA is TGTGCCAGTAGTGACCGGGACAGGGGACGTGAGCAGTTCTTC. This rearrangement joins TRBV19 to TRBJ2-1, with 10 bases that match TRBD1. CDR3 length: 14 amino acids. Trimming cost V 5 bases and J 9 bases; bases outside gene matches: 7. Germline CDR1 LNHDA, CDR2 SQIVND (reference sequence).

This clone turned up a few times. This rearrangement joins TRBV6-1 to TRBJ1-4; D possibly corresponds to TRBD1 (6 bases). The V and J ends lost 0 bases and 5 bases respectively, with 16 bases between them. The CDR3 spans 17 residues. Looked up from germline, CDR1 is MNHNS and CDR2 is SASEGT. In DNA form, the CDR3 reads TGTGCCAGCAGTGAAGCCGAGTACAGGGAGGGGAATGAAAAACTGTTTTTT. This encodes CASSEAEYREGNEKLFF.

This clone was recorded a few times. The chain employs TRBV27 and TRBJ2-7; D call uncertain. The CDR3 is 13 residues long. Per germline, CDR1 MNHEY and CDR2 SMNVEV (reference sequence). The ends were cut back, 5 bases at V and 4 bases at J, with 12 bases in the middle. The CDR3 nucleotides are TGTGCCAGCAGTCGAGCCCCGGTGTACGAGCAGTACTTC. Its translation: CASSRAPVYEQYF.

V is TRBV1 and J is TRBJ1-4. TRBV1 is a pseudogene segment. This CDR3 has 19 residues. This chain's CDR3 is CTSSQDQRARKATNEKLFF. The CDR3 DNA reads TGCACCAGCAGCCAAGATCAGAGGGCTAGAAAAGCAACTAATGAAAAACTGTTTTTT.

The chain couples TRBV19 to TRBJ1-1; no clear D gene. Per the germline V gene, CDR1 is LNHDA and CDR2 is SQIVND (reference sequence). The V and J ends lost 5 bases and 2 bases respectively, with 15 bases between them. CDR3 length: 15 residues. The CDR3 region is CASSFNSFPNTEAFF. The CDR3 nucleotides are TGTGCCAGTAGTTTTAACAGCTTCCCTAACACTGAAGCTTTCTTT. The whole variable domain, remainder taken from reference TRBV19 and TRBJ1-1, is DGGITQSPKYLFRKEGQNVTLSCEQNLNHDAMYWYRQDPGQGLRLIYYSQIVNDFQKGDIAEGYSVSREKKESFPLTVTSAQKNPTAFYLCASSFNSFPNTEAFFGQGTRLTVV.

The genes are TRBV5-1 and TRBJ2-7; a weak D match, TRBD2 (5 bases). Germline CDR1 reads SGHRS; CDR2 reads YFSETQ. The V end lost 0 bases, the J end lost 7 bases, and 11 bases lay between the germline ends. The CDR3 contains 13 residues. The DNA of the CDR3 is TGCGCCAGCAGCTTGGGTCGGACTGGGGAGCAGTACTTC. Protein sequence: CASSLGRTGEQYF.

This clone occurred once. This sequence joins TRBV5-5 and TRBJ1-2; 12 nucleotides match TRBD1. Looked up from germline, CDR1 is SGHKS and CDR2 is YYEKEE (reference sequence). The CDR3 is 15 amino acids. The V gene end was trimmed by 0 bases and the J gene end by 8 bases; junction bases not matched to a gene: 5. CDR3 coding DNA: TGTGCCAGCAGCTTGGCTGGGACAGGGGGCCGAGGCTACACCTTC. Protein: CASSLAGTGGRGYTF.